The 20 T cell receptor beta chains in this list originate from one sample, sequenced in a study of cytomegalovirus exposure and HLA in healthy donors. Primers for the PCR totalled 60 Vbeta and 13 Jbeta. Only in-frame clones appear in the TCRdb table, and some are missing; sequencing was by immunoSEQ multiplex PCR. The table records about 110,000 clones, 79% of them present only once. Material for sequencing was PBMCs. These receptors originate from a man under 40 in good health and CMV-seropositive.

The V and J genes are TRBV5-1 and TRBJ1-2; the D is unclear. Germline V gene data show CDR1 as SGHRS and CDR2 as YFSETQ. The CDR3 is 15 residues long. Trimming pared 4 bases from V and 4 bases from J, leaving 17 bases between. The CDR3 is CASSTGNSEAYGYTF. The CDR3 nucleotides are TGCGCCAGCAGCACCGGGAATTCTGAGGCCTATGGCTACACCTTC.

V gene TRBV7-2 combines with J gene TRBJ2-5; 8 nucleotides agree with TRBD2. Germline CDR1 is SGHTA and CDR2 is FQGNSA. The J segment lost 5 bases and the V segment lost 3 bases, leaving 11 bases of the junction unmatched. The CDR3 totals 16 residues. This CDR3 reads CASSFLGGGSAETQYF. Here the CDR3 DNA reads TGTGCCAGCAGCTTTCTGGGCGGGGGGTCTGCGGAGACCCAGTACTTC.

CDR3 in amino acids: CASSTDTYNYGYTF. In DNA form, the CDR3 reads TGTGCCAGCAGTACAGACACCTATAACTATGGCTACACCTTC. The genes are TRBV2 and TRBJ1-2; D gene uncertain. Germline values: CDR1 SNHLY, CDR2 FYNNEI. The CDR3 covers 14 residues. V shed 5 bases and J shed 1 base, with 11 bases lying between them.

The CDR3 DNA follows: TGTGCCAGCAGTCATGACAGCCCAGATACGCAGTATTTT. This gives the protein CASSHDSPDTQYF. The gene calls are TRBV6-6 and TRBJ2-3; a weak D match, TRBD1 (5 bases). The V end was cut by 5 bases, the J end by 4 bases, with 10 bases between. Germline V gene lookup returns CDR1 MNHNY and CDR2 SVGAGI (reference sequence). The length of the CDR3 is 13 residues.

DNA of the CDR3: TGTGCCAGCAGTGGAGGAAATAATTCACCCCTCCACTTT. It codes for CASSGGNNSPLHF. The rearrangement links TRBV6-5 to TRBJ1-6, with no clear D. There are 13 residues in the CDR3. V lost 5 bases to trimming and J lost 5 bases, with 7 bases between them. Per the germline V gene, CDR1 is MNHEY and CDR2 is SVGAGI.

This chain connects TRBV19 to TRBJ2-1; 7 nucleotides line up with TRBD2. This CDR3 has 15 residues. V lost 5 bases to trimming and J lost 4 bases; unmatched junction nucleotides: 8. Germline V gene sequence: CDR1 LNHDA, CDR2 SQIVND (reference sequence). In nucleotides, the CDR3 is TGTGCCAGTAGTTTGAAGCGGGGAGTTTACAATGAGCAGTTCTTC. This codes for CASSLKRGVYNEQFF.

This clone was recorded a few times. The chain employs TRBV27 and TRBJ2-7; TRBD2 might be the D (5 bases). Trimming left V 2 bases short and J 3 bases short, with 20 bases between. The CDR3 has 17 residues. In germline, CDR1 is MNHEY, CDR2 SMNVEV (reference sequence). This CDR3 is CASSLRPSGSLFYEQYF. Written as DNA, the CDR3 is TGTGCCAGCAGTTTACGGCCGTCGGGGAGCCTCTTCTACGAGCAGTACTTC.

A word on this clone: One end of the junction fails to match germline, which may point to a read error. The chain joins TRBV7-9 to TRBJ1-1; D gene unclear. CDR3 size: 12 residues. Per the germline V gene, CDR1 is SEHNR and CDR2 is FQNEAQ (reference sequence). CDR3 DNA sequence: TGTTCCAGCAGCTTATCCGGCACTGAAGCTTTCTTT. It encodes CSSSLSGTEAFF.

The chain couples TRBV7-2 to TRBJ2-1; no firm D call. V was shortened by 1 base and J by 5 bases, with 12 bases between the two germline ends. Germline V gives CDR1 SGHTA, CDR2 FQGNSA. The CDR3 extends over 15 amino acids. CDR3 residues: CASSLGIVRNNEQFF. CDR3 DNA: TGTGCCAGCAGCTTAGGAATTGTTAGAAACAATGAGCAGTTCTTC.

The CDR3 DNA reads TGCGCCAGCAGAGAACAGGGGGGCTATGGCTACACCTTC. Residues: CASREQGGYGYTF. The chain has TRBV10-2 and TRBJ1-2, with 8 bases lining up with TRBD1. Per the germline V gene, CDR1 is WSHSY and CDR2 is SAAADI. With V trimmed by 6 bases and J by 4 bases, 4 bases remained unmatched. The CDR3 is 13 amino acids.

The table lists this clone with a few counts. J is TRBJ2-7 and V is TRBV4-1; TRBD2 is a possible D gene (6 bases). Trimming took 2 bases from V and 6 from J, leaving 14 bases between them. The germline gives CDR1 MGHRA, CDR2 YSYEKL. This CDR3 has 14 amino acids. The CDR3 sequence is CASSQRLGVSEQYF. DNA of the CDR3: TGCGCCAGCAGCCAAAGACTAGGAGTCTCCGAGCAGTACTTC.

The rearrangement uses TRBV7-9 and TRBJ1-3; D is uncertain. Trimming took 4 bases from V and 0 from J, leaving 10 bases between them. The CDR3 loop spans 15 amino acids. Per the germline V gene, CDR1 is SEHNR and CDR2 is FQNEAQ (reference sequence). The CDR3 DNA reads TGTGCCAGCAGCTCTCCGGGGTTCTCTGGAAACACCATATATTTT. Its translation is CASSSPGFSGNTIYF. The complete variable domain, with remaining parts taken from reference TRBV7-9 and TRBJ1-3, reads DTGVSQNPRHKITKRGQNVTFRCDPISEHNRLYWYRQTLGQGPEFLTYFQNEAQLEKSRLLSDRFSAERPKGSFSTLEIQRTEQGDSAMYLCASSSPGFSGNTIYFGEGSWLTVV.

The chain is built from TRBV11-1 and TRBJ2-3; 10 positions agree with TRBD2. The V and J ends lost 6 bases and 8 bases, in that order; junction bases with no gene match: 11. The V gene's germline CDR1 is SGHAT and CDR2 FQDESV (reference sequence). The CDR3 is made up of 15 amino acids. The DNA for the CDR3 is TGTGCCAGCAGTTCAAAAGCGGGGGGGCACGGTACGCAGTATTTT. It encodes CASSSKAGGHGTQYF. The whole variable domain, remainder taken from reference TRBV11-1 and TRBJ2-3, is EAEVAQSPRYKITEKSQAVAFWCDPISGHATLYWYRQILGQGPELLVQFQDESVVDDSQLPKDRFSAERLKGVDSTLKIQPAELGDSAMYLCASSSKAGGHGTQYFGPGTRLTVL.

The chain recombines TRBV28 with TRBJ1-5; possibly TRBD1 for D (6 bases). The germline gives CDR1 MDHEN, CDR2 SYDVKM. V was trimmed by 3 bases and J by 3 bases, leaving 12 bases between them. The CDR3 has 15 amino acids. The CDR3 loop reads CASSLAGQNNQPQHF. In nucleotides, the CDR3 is TGTGCCAGCAGTTTGGCCGGACAGAACAATCAGCCCCAGCATTTT. Full variable domain (remainder filled in from reference TRBV28 and TRBJ1-5): DVKVTQSSRYLVKRTGEKVFLECVQDMDHENMFWYRQDPGLGLRLIYFSYDVKMKEKGDIPEGYSVSREKKERFSLILESASTNQTSMYLCASSLAGQNNQPQHFGDGTRLSIL.

The chain carries TRBV12-5 and TRBJ2-5, with TRBD2 identical over 8 bases. Germline V gene lookup returns CDR1 LGHNT and CDR2 FRNRAP. The J segment lost 4 bases and the V segment lost 7 bases, leaving 11 bases of the junction unmatched. The CDR3 is 15 amino acids. CDR3 nucleotide sequence: TGTGCTAGTGCTCGAGGAGCGGGGGCCGCAGAGACCCAGTACTTC. This translates into CASARGAGAAETQYF.

The CDR3 sequence: CASSLHPSEQYF. The CDR3 DNA reads TGTGCCAGCAGTCTGCACCCTAGCGAGCAGTACTTC. This chain connects TRBV2 to TRBJ2-7; D gene ambiguous. V was shortened by 5 bases and J by 6 bases, with 11 bases between the two germline ends. CDR1 and CDR2 (germline): SNHLY, FYNNEI. CDR3 length: 12 residues.

The rearrangement links TRBV7-2 to TRBJ2-1, with 9 positions matching TRBD2. V trimming: 5 bases; J trimming: 4 bases; junction bases outside the gene matches: 18. CDR1 and CDR2 from the germline V gene are SGHTA and FQGNSA. This CDR3 comprises 19 residues. The CDR3 DNA is TGTGCCAGCAGCCCAAGGACGCGGGGGGGCCCGAAGATTTACAATGAGCAGTTCTTC. This translates into CASSPRTRGGPKIYNEQFF. The full variable domain, its missing parts supplied by reference TRBV7-2 and TRBJ2-1, is GAGVSQSPSNKVTEKGKDVELRCDPISGHTALYWYRQSLGQGLEFLIYFQGNSAPDKSGLPSDRFSAERTGGSVSTLTIQRTQQEDSAVYLCASSPRTRGGPKIYNEQFFGPGTRLTVL.

The chain has TRBV25-1 and TRBJ2-2; D may be TRBD2 (6 bases). The V gene lost 2 bases and the J gene lost 0 bases, with 10 bases spanning the gap. The CDR3 sequence is 16 residues long. The germline V gene has CDR1 MGHDK and CDR2 SYGVNS. The CDR3 bases are TGTGCCAGCAGTGAAGCGGGGCGACCGAACACCGGGGAGCTGTTTTTT. It translates to CASSEAGRPNTGELFF. Combining the CDR3 with reference TRBV25-1 and TRBJ2-2 gives the whole variable domain EADIYQTPRYLVIGTGKKITLECSQTMGHDKMYWYQQDPGMELHLIHYSYGVNSTEKGDLSSESTVSRIRTEHFPLTLESARPSHTSQYLCASSEAGRPNTGELFFGEGSRLTVL.

This sequence joins TRBV2 and TRBJ1-6; D not resolved. Germline V lookup: CDR1 SNHLY, CDR2 FYNNEI. The CDR3 sequence is 14 residues long. Trimming stripped 4 bases from V and 7 bases from J, with 11 bases between. CDR3 sequence: CASSGASSNSPLHF. CDR3 in DNA: TGTGCCAGCAGTGGGGCTTCGTCAAATTCACCCCTCCACTTT.

The rearrangement links TRBV2 to TRBJ2-7; 8 nucleotides agree with TRBD1. The germline gives CDR1 SNHLY, CDR2 FYNNEI. There are 13 residues in the CDR3. The ends lost 7 bases at V and 4 bases at J; junction bases unmatched: 6. The chain's CDR3 is CASIRTGWYEQYF. The CDR3 DNA follows: TGTGCCAGCATTCGGACAGGGTGGTACGAGCAGTACTTC.